The rows below give T cell receptor beta chains drawn from one sample of a study of Ad26.COV2.S vaccination and SARS-CoV-2 variants. Measured with immunoSEQ multiplex PCR; TCRdb has only the in-frame clones, and not every one. Here the sample spans 400,000 to 450,000 clones, approximately 90% being singletons. The material sequenced was peripheral blood, taken in a trial of Ad26.COV2.S vaccine versus placebo. The source of these receptors is a person between 18 and 59 years old who received the Ad26.COV2.S COVID-19 vaccine or a placebo. CDR3s include the opening cysteine and the closing phenylalanine or tryptophan. A D gene is named only where the DNA matches it firmly. Not every row has a clone size; where given, it reads once, few, many or a size class.

cdr3_aa: CASSLEGSAYEQYF; cdr3_nt: TGTGCCAGCAGCTTGGAAGGAAGCGCCTACGAGCAGTACTTC; j_call: TRBJ2-7; clone_size: NA; d_call: NA; v_call: TRBV5-6
cdr3_aa: CASSVLAGETGELFF; cdr3_nt: TGTGCCAGCAGTGTATTAGCGGGAGAAACCGGGGAGCTGTTTTTT; j_call: TRBJ2-2; clone_size: few; d_call: TRBD2; v_call: TRBV2
cdr3_aa: CASSLLGAGELYEQYF; cdr3_nt: TGTGCCAGCAGTTTATTGGGTGCGGGAGAATTGTACGAGCAGTACTTC; j_call: TRBJ2-7; clone_size: NA; d_call: TRBD2; v_call: TRBV27
cdr3_aa: CASSFLEAGGTDTQYF; cdr3_nt: TGTGCCAGCAGCTTTTTGGAAGCGGGCGGCACAGATACGCAGTATTTT; j_call: TRBJ2-3; clone_size: NA; d_call: NA; v_call: TRBV5-5
cdr3_aa: CASSFPSGGTNSPLHF; cdr3_nt: TGTGCCAGCAGTTTCCCCTCCGGGGGGACCAATTCACCCCTCCACTTT; j_call: TRBJ1-6; clone_size: NA; d_call: NA; v_call: TRBV28
cdr3_aa: CASSLKQGALNTGELFF; cdr3_nt: TGTGCCAGCAGCTTAAAACAGGGGGCGCTGAACACCGGGGAGCTGTTTTTT; j_call: TRBJ2-2; clone_size: NA; d_call: TRBD1; v_call: TRBV5-5
cdr3_aa: CASSSRQGETQYF; cdr3_nt: TGTGCCAGCAGCTCCCGACAGGGGGAGACCCAGTACTTC; j_call: TRBJ2-5; clone_size: once; d_call: TRBD1; v_call: TRBV7-9
cdr3_aa: CASSSGLNYEQYF; cdr3_nt: TGCGCCAGCAGTTCGGGGCTTAACTACGAGCAGTACTTC; j_call: TRBJ2-7; clone_size: NA; d_call: NA; v_call: TRBV5-1
cdr3_aa: CASSLTPGQGAEQYF; cdr3_nt: TGTGCCAGCAGCTTAACCCCGGGACAGGGGGCCGAGCAGTACTTC; j_call: TRBJ2-7; clone_size: NA; d_call: TRBD1; v_call: TRBV7-9
cdr3_aa: CASSSPALAGGETQYF; cdr3_nt: TGTGCCAGCAGTTCCCCCGCCCTAGCGGGTGGTGAGACCCAGTACTTC; j_call: TRBJ2-5; clone_size: NA; d_call: TRBD2; v_call: TRBV6-6
cdr3_aa: CASNYFGNTEAFF; cdr3_nt: TGTGCCAGCAATTATTTCGGGAACACTGAAGCTTTCTTT; j_call: TRBJ1-1; clone_size: NA; d_call: NA; v_call: TRBV27
cdr3_aa: CASSGGSLPSYEQYF; cdr3_nt: TGTGCCAGCTCGGGGGGCTCCCTTCCCTCCTACGAGCAGTACTTC; j_call: TRBJ2-7; clone_size: once; d_call: NA; v_call: TRBV5-4
cdr3_aa: CASSRTGEMREQYF; cdr3_nt: TGTGCCAGCTCACGGACAGGGGAAATGCGCGAGCAGTACTTC; j_call: TRBJ2-7; clone_size: NA; d_call: TRBD1; v_call: TRBV18
cdr3_aa: CASSVGRPDTQYF; cdr3_nt: TGTGCCAGCAGCGTAGGAAGGCCAGATACGCAGTATTTT; j_call: TRBJ2-3; clone_size: NA; d_call: NA; v_call: TRBV9
cdr3_aa: CASSLEDSLYGYTF; cdr3_nt: TGTGCCAGCAGCCTCGAGGACAGCCTCTATGGCTACACCTTC; j_call: TRBJ1-2; clone_size: NA; d_call: NA; v_call: TRBV9